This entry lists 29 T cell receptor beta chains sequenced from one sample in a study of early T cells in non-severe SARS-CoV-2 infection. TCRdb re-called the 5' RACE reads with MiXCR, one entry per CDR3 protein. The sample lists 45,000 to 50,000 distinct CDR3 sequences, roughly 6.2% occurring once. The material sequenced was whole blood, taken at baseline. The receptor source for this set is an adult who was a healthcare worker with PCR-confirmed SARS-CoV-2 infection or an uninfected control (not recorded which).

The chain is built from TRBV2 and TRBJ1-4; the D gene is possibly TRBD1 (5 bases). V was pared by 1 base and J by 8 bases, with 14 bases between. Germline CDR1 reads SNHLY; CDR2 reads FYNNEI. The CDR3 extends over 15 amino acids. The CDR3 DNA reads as TGTGCCAGCAGTGAAGACCAGGGCCCGCGCGAAAAACTGTTTTTT. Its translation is CASSEDQGPREKLFF.

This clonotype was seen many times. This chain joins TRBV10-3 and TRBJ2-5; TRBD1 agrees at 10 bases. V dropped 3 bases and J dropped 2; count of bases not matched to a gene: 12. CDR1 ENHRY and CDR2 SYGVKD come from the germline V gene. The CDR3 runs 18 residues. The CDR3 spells CAISDENSGTGEQETQYF. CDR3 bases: TGTGCCATCAGTGATGAAAATTCTGGGACAGGGGAACAAGAGACCCAGTACTTC.

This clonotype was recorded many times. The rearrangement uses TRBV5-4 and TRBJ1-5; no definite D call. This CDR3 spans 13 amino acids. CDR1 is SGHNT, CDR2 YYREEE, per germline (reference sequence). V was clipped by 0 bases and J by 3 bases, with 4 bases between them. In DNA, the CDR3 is TGTGCCAGCAGCTTGGGGAACAATCAGCCCCAGCATTTT. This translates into CASSLGNNQPQHF.

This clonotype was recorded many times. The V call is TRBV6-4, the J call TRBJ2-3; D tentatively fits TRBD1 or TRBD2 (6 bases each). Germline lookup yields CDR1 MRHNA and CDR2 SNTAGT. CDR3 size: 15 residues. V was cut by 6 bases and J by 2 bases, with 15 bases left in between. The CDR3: CASSPIGGLTDTQYF. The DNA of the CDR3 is TGTGCCAGCAGCCCCATTGGGGGGCTCACAGATACGCAGTATTTT.

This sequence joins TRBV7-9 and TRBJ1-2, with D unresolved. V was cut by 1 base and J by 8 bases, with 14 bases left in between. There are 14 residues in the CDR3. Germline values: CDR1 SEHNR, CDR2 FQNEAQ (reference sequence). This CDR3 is CASSLDMRGRGYTF. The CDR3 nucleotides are TGTGCCAGCAGCTTAGATATGCGTGGAAGGGGCTACACCTTC.

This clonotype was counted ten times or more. This chain's CDR3 is CASSYRWTDPWETQYF. The CDR3, as DNA: TGTGCCAGCAGCTACCGTTGGACTGACCCGTGGGAGACCCAGTACTTC. The V gene is TRBV7-2, the J gene TRBJ2-5; maybe TRBD2 (5 bases). In germline, CDR1 is SGHTA, CDR2 FQGNSA. V was pared by 4 bases and J by 5 bases, with 20 bases between. The CDR3 has 16 amino acids.

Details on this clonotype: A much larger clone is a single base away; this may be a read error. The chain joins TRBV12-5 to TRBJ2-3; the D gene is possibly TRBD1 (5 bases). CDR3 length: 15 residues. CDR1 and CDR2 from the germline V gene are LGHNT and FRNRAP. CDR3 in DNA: TGTGCTCGTGGTCCTGGACAAGGTTATACAGATACGCAGTATTTT. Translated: CARGPGQGYTDTQYF. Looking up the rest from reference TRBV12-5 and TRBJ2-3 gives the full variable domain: DARVTQTPRHKVTEMGQEVTMRCQPILGHNTVFWYRQTMMQGLELLAYFRNRAPLDDSGMPKDRFSAEMPDATLATLKIQPSEPRDSAVYFCARGPGQGYTDTQYFGPGTRLTVL.

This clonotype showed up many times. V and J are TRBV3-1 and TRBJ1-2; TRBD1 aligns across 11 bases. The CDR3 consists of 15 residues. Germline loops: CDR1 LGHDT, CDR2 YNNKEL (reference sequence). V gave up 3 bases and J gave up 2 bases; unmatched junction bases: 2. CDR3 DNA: TGTGCCAGCAGCCATGGGACAGGGGGGAACTATGGCTACACCTTC. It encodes CASSHGTGGNYGYTF.

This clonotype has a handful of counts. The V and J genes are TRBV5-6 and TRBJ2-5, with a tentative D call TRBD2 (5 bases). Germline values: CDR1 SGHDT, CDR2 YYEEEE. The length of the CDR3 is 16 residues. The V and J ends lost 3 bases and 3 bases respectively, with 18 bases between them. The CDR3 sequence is CASSSTGLENEETQYF. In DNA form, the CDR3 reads TGTGCCAGCAGCTCTACCGGACTGGAAAACGAAGAGACCCAGTACTTC.

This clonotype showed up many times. The CDR3 sequence is CASSLGRTTYGYTF. The CDR3 nucleotides are TGCGCCAGCAGCTTAGGCAGGACGACCTATGGCTACACCTTC. The V gene is TRBV5-1, the J gene TRBJ1-2; D gene unclear. V was clipped by 2 bases and J by 4 bases, with 12 bases between them. The germline gives CDR1 SGHRS, CDR2 YFSETQ. This CDR3 is 14 amino acids long.

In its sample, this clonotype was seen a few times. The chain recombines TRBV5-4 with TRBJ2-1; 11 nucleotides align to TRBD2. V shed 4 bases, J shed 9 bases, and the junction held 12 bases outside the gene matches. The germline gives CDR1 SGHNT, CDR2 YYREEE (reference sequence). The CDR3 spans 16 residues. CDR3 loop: CASSATSGRSLGEQFF. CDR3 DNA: TGTGCCAGCAGCGCTACTAGCGGGAGATCGTTGGGTGAGCAGTTCTTC.

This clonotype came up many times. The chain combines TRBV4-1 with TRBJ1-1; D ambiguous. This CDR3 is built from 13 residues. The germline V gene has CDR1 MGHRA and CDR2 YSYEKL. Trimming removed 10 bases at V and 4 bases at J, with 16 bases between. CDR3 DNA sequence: TGCGCCACAGAAAACACGGGAGGCACTGAAGCTTTCTTT. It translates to CATENTGGTEAFF.

The CDR3 sequence is CASSQDQGYEQYF. In nucleotides, the CDR3 is TGCGCCAGCAGCCAAGATCAAGGGTACGAGCAGTACTTC. V and J are TRBV4-3 and TRBJ2-7; D not certain. Germline V CDR1 and CDR2: LGHNA, YSLEER. The length of the CDR3 is 13 residues. Between the trimmed V and J ends, which lost 0 bases and 4 bases, there was a span of 7 bases.

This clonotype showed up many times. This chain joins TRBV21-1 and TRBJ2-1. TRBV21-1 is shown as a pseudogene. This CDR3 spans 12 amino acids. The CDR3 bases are TGTGCCAGCAGCAAAGCAGGCGATGAGCAGTTCTTC. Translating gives CASSKAGDEQFF.

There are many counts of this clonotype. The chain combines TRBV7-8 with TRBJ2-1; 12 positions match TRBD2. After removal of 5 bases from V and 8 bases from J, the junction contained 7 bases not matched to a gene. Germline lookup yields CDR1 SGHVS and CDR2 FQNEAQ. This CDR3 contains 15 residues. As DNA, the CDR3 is TGTGCCAGCAGCCAGTCTAGCGGGAGGGCCGATGAGCAGTTCTTC. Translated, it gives CASSQSSGRADEQFF.

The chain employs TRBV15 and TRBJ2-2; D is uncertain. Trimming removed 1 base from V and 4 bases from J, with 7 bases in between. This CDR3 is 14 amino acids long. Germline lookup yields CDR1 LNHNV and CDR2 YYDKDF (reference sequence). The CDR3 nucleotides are TGTGCCACCAGCAGAGGCGCGGTCACCGGGGAGCTGTTTTTT. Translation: CATSRGAVTGELFF.

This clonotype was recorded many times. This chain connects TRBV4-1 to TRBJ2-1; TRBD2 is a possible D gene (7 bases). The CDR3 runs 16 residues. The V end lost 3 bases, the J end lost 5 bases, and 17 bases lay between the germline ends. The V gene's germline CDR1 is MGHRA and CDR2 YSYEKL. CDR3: CASSQTKRGGHNEQFF. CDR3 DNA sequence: TGCGCCAGCAGCCAGACAAAGAGGGGGGGTCACAATGAGCAGTTCTTC.

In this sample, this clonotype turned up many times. The CDR3 coding sequence is TGTGCCAGCAGTTCCCGGACAGGGGGTCAGCCCCAGCATTTT. Translating it yields CASSSRTGGQPQHF. The chain carries TRBV28 and TRBJ1-5; 10 bases align to TRBD1. The CDR3 extends over 14 amino acids. The germline V gene encodes CDR1 MDHEN and CDR2 SYDVKM. The V segment lost 4 bases and the J segment 6 bases; nucleotides outside the gene matches: 3.

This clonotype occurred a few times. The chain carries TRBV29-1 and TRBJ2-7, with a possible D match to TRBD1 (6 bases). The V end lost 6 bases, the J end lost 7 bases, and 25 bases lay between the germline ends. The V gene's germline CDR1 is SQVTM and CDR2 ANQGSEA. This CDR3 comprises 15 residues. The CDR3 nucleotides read TGCAGCGTCCTCCCACAGGGAGCCAGCGTGGGAGAGCAGTACTTC. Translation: CSVLPQGASVGEQYF.

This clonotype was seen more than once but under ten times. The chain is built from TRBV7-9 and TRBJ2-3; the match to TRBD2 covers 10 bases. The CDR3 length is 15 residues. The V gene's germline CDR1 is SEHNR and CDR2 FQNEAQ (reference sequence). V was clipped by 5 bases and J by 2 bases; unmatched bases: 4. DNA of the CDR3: TGTGCCAGCAGCCCTAGCGGGAGCTCCACAGATACGCAGTATTTT. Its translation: CASSPSGSSTDTQYF.

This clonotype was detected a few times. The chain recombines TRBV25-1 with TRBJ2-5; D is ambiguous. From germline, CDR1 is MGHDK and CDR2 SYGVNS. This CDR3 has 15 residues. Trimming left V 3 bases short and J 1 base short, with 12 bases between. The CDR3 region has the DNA TGTGCCAGCAGTGATCACGGAGAGCCCCAAGAGACCCAGTACTTC. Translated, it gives CASSDHGEPQETQYF.

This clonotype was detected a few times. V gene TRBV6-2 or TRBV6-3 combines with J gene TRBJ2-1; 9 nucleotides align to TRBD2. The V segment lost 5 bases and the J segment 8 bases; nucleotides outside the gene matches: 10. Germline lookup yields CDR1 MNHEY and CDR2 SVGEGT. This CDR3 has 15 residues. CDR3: CASSHPVGLAYEQFF. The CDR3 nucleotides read TGTGCCAGCAGTCATCCCGTGGGACTAGCCTATGAGCAGTTCTTC.

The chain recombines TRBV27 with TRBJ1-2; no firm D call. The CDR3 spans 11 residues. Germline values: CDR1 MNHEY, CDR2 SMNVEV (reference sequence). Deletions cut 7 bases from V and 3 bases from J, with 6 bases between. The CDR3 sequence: CASKNDYGYTF. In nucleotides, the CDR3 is TGTGCCAGCAAGAACGACTATGGCTACACCTTC.

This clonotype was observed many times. The CDR3 is CASSQAGTSYEQYF. In DNA form, the CDR3 reads TGTGCCAGCAGCCAAGCGGGGACGTCCTACGAGCAGTACTTC. The chain couples TRBV3-1 to TRBJ2-7; D tentatively reads TRBD1 or TRBD2 (5 bases each). V was shortened by 1 base and J by 1 base, with 8 bases between the two germline ends. Germline V gives CDR1 LGHDT, CDR2 YNNKEL (reference sequence). The length of the CDR3 is 14 residues.

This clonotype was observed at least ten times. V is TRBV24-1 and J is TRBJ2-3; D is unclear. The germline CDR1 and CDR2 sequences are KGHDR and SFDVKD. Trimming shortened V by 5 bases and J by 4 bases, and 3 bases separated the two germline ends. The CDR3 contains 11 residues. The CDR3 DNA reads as TGTGCCACCAGTGGAGCAGATACGCAGTATTTT. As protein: CATSGADTQYF.

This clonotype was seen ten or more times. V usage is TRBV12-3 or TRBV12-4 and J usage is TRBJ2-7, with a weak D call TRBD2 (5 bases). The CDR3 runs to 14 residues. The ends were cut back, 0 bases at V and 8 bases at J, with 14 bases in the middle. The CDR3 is CASSLAAGPPQQYF. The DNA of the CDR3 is TGTGCCAGCAGTTTAGCCGCGGGCCCCCCGCAGCAGTACTTC.

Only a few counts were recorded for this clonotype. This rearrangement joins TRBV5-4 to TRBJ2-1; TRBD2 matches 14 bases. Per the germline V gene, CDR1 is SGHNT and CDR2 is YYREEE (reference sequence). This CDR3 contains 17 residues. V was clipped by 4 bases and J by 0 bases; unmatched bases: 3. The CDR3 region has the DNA TGTGCCAGCAGCCTAGGGACTAGCGGGGGCTCCTACAATGAGCAGTTCTTC. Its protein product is CASSLGTSGGSYNEQFF. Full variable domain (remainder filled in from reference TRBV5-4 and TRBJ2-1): ETGVTQSPTHLIKTRGQQVTLRCSSQSGHNTVSWYQQALGQGPQFIFQYYREEENGRGNFPPRFSGLQFPNYSSELNVNALELDDSALYLCASSLGTSGGSYNEQFFGPGTRLTVL.

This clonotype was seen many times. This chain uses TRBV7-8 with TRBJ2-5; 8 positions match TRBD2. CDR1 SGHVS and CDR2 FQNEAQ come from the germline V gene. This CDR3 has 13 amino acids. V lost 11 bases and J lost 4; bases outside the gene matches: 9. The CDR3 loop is CAAVGAGGETQYF. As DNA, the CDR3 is TGTGCCGCGGTAGGGGCGGGAGGAGAGACCCAGTACTTC.

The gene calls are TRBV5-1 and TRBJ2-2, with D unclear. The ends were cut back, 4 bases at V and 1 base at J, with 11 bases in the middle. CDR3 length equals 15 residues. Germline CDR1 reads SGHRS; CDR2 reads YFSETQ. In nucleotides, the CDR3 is TGCGCCAGCAGCGGCCGGTCACGGAACACCGGGGAGCTGTTTTTT. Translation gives CASSGRSRNTGELFF. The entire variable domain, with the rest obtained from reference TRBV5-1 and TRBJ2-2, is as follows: KAGVTQTPRYLIKTRGQQVTLSCSPISGHRSVSWYQQTPGQGLQFLFEYFSETQRNKGNFPGRFSGRQFSNSRSEMNVSTLELGDSALYLCASSGRSRNTGELFFGEGSRLTVL.